These T cell receptor beta chains were read from a single sample in a study of T cell responses to AZD1222 COVID-19 vaccine. Method: immunoSEQ multiplex PCR; TCRdb's copy keeps in-frame clones and lacks some. This table holds some 90,000 clones, approximately 91% found once. Sequenced material: peripheral blood, taken on day 0 of AZD1222 vaccination. All receptors derive from an adult in good health. Each CDR3 is given with its conserved first and last residue. The order of the fields is CDR3 protein, CDR3 DNA, J gene, V gene, clone size, D gene. The D gene is left open where the match is weak. Size is omitted from some rows. Given values are once, few, many or a class for expanded clones.

CDR3: CASSVSGGQNEQFF; DNA: TGTGCCAGCAGCGTCAGCGGGGGGCAGAATGAGCAGTTCTTC; J: TRBJ2-1; V: TRBV9; size: -; D: TRBD2
CDR3: CASGSQPVGTEAFF; DNA: TGTGCCAGCGGAAGCCAGCCGGTGGGCACTGAAGCTTTCTTT; J: TRBJ1-1; V: TRBV11-2; size: -; D: -
CDR3: CASSPGLGGDQPQHF; DNA: TGTGCCAGCAGCCCAGGCCTGGGGGGCGATCAGCCCCAGCATTTT; J: TRBJ1-5; V: TRBV3-1/TRBV3-2; size: -; D: -
CDR3: CSASYGSRETQYF; DNA: TGCAGTGCTAGTTACGGGAGTAGGGAGACCCAGTACTTC; J: TRBJ2-5; V: TRBV20-1; size: -; D: -
CDR3: CASSSGPNYLGYTF; DNA: TGTGCCAGCAGCTCCGGACCGAACTATTTGGGCTACACCTTC; J: TRBJ1-2; V: TRBV7-9; size: -; D: -
CDR3: CASSSRQTYGYTF; DNA: TGTGCCAGCAGCAGCAGACAGACCTATGGCTACACCTTC; J: TRBJ1-2; V: TRBV12-3/TRBV12-4; size: -; D: -
CDR3: CAWSVQAGTDTQYF; DNA: TGTGCCTGGAGTGTACAAGCGGGCACAGATACGCAGTATTTT; J: TRBJ2-3; V: TRBV30; size: few; D: -
CDR3: CASSIDPTQVITEAFF; DNA: TGTGCCAGTAGTATAGATCCTACACAGGTTATCACTGAAGCTTTCTTT; J: TRBJ1-1; V: TRBV19; size: -; D: -
CDR3: CSASSSGMTQYF; DNA: TGCAGTGCTAGTTCTTCAGGGATGACCCAGTATTTT; J: TRBJ2-3; V: TRBV20-1; size: -; D: -
CDR3: CASSADAYNEQFF; DNA: TGTGCCAGCAGCGCCGACGCTTACAATGAGCAGTTCTTC; J: TRBJ2-1; V: TRBV6-2/TRBV6-3; size: -; D: -
CDR3: CASSPSRDSVYGYTF; DNA: TGTGCCAGCTCACCCTCCCGGGACAGTGTCTATGGCTACACCTTC; J: TRBJ1-2; V: TRBV18; size: -; D: TRBD1
CDR3: CASSLGRRKGYTF; DNA: TGTGCCAGCAGCTTGGGACGGAGGAAGGGCTACACCTTC; J: TRBJ1-2; V: TRBV3-1/TRBV3-2; size: -; D: -
CDR3: CASSSPLADTQYF; DNA: TGTGCCAGCAGTTCCCCTTTAGCAGATACGCAGTATTTT; J: TRBJ2-3; V: TRBV12-3/TRBV12-4; size: -; D: -
CDR3: CASSRIESSLNSYNEQFF; DNA: TGTGCCAGCAGCCGAATAGAATCCAGTCTCAACTCCTACAATGAGCAGTTCTTC; J: TRBJ2-1; V: TRBV28; size: -; D: -
CDR3: CASRLAETTDTQYF; DNA: TGCGCCAGCAGGCTAGCGGAAACCACAGATACGCAGTATTTT; J: TRBJ2-3; V: TRBV5-1; size: once; D: TRBD2
CDR3: CATRPPGNSNQPQHF; DNA: TGTGCCACCCGCCCCCCCGGGAATAGCAATCAGCCCCAGCATTTT; J: TRBJ1-5; V: TRBV6-6; size: -; D: -
CDR3: CASSELTGVGENEQFF; DNA: TGTGCCAGCAGTGAACTAACAGGGGTTGGGGAAAATGAGCAGTTCTTC; J: TRBJ2-1; V: TRBV25-1; size: -; D: TRBD1
CDR3: CASSSPGDNEQFF; DNA: TGTGCCAGCAGCTCTCCGGGAGACAATGAGCAGTTCTTC; J: TRBJ2-1; V: TRBV7-9; size: -; D: -
CDR3: CASSLMPDTFYEQYF; DNA: TGTGCCAGCAGCTTAATGCCGGACACCTTCTACGAGCAGTACTTC; J: TRBJ2-7; V: TRBV7-3; size: few; D: -
CDR3: CSVEGVARTDTQYF; DNA: TGCAGCGTTGAAGGGGTAGCGCGAACGGATACGCAGTATTTT; J: TRBJ2-3; V: TRBV29-1; size: -; D: -
CDR3: CASSSTGTGNTEAFF; DNA: TGTGCCAGCAGCTCCACGGGGACGGGGAACACTGAAGCTTTCTTT; J: TRBJ1-1; V: TRBV7-9; size: -; D: -
CDR3: CASSYLKAGGPRTGELFF; DNA: TGTGCCAGCAGTTATCTGAAAGCGGGGGGGCCGCGCACCGGGGAGCTGTTTTTT; J: TRBJ2-2; V: TRBV6-2/TRBV6-3; size: -; D: TRBD2
CDR3: CASSDPQGANTEAFF; DNA: TGTGCCAGCAGCGACCCACAGGGGGCGAACACTGAAGCTTTCTTT; J: TRBJ1-1; V: TRBV25-1; size: few; D: TRBD1
CDR3: CASSQDRGFWQANGYTF; DNA: TGCGCCAGCAGCCAAGATCGGGGGTTTTGGCAAGCCAATGGCTACACCTTC; J: TRBJ1-2; V: TRBV4-1; size: -; D: -
CDR3: CASSIRGNYGYTF; DNA: TGTGCCAGTAGTATTAGAGGGAACTATGGCTACACCTTC; J: TRBJ1-2; V: TRBV19; size: -; D: -
CDR3: CASSHSGGYEQYF; DNA: TGCGCCAGCAGCCATAGCGGGGGCTACGAGCAGTACTTC; J: TRBJ2-7; V: TRBV4-3; size: -; D: TRBD2
CDR3: CAISGSRNTEAFF; DNA: TGTGCCATCAGTGGGTCGCGGAACACTGAAGCTTTCTTT; J: TRBJ1-1; V: TRBV10-3; size: once; D: -
CDR3: CASSYSIAVAGELFF; DNA: TGTGCCAGCAGTTACTCTATTGCGGTTGCAGGGGAGCTGTTTTTT; J: TRBJ2-2; V: TRBV6-5; size: -; D: -
CDR3: CASSLDGRGGTEAFF; DNA: TGTGCCAGCAGCTTAGACGGAAGGGGTGGCACTGAAGCTTTCTTT; J: TRBJ1-1; V: TRBV7-6; size: -; D: -
CDR3: CASSPLDSYEQYF; DNA: TGCGCCAGCAGCCCCCTGGACAGCTACGAGCAGTACTTC; J: TRBJ2-7; V: TRBV5-1; size: -; D: -
CDR3: CASSAGTGVHEQYF; DNA: TGTGCCAGCAGCGCGGGGACAGGGGTACACGAGCAGTACTTC; J: TRBJ2-7; V: TRBV7-9; size: -; D: TRBD1
CDR3: CASSATGRQFF; DNA: TGTGCCAGCAGCGCGACCGGGCGGCAGTTCTTC; J: TRBJ2-1; V: TRBV6-6; size: -; D: -
CDR3: CASSELTASEDTQYF; DNA: TGCGCCAGCAGCGAATTGACGGCGAGTGAAGATACGCAGTATTTT; J: TRBJ2-3; V: TRBV5-1; size: -; D: -
CDR3: CASSPLRASGRYEQYF; DNA: TGTGCCAGCAGCCCCCTCAGGGCTAGCGGGAGATACGAGCAGTACTTC; J: TRBJ2-7; V: TRBV11-2; size: -; D: TRBD2
CDR3: CASSSAGGLPWGQYF; DNA: TGTGCCAGCAGTTCAGCCGGGGGACTACCATGGGGGCAGTACTTC; J: TRBJ2-7; V: TRBV27; size: -; D: TRBD2
CDR3: CASRPTAVPHEQYF; DNA: TGTGCCAGCAGACCCACAGCGGTCCCCCACGAGCAGTACTTC; J: TRBJ2-7; V: TRBV27; size: -; D: -
CDR3: CASRLGSSGGASQYF; DNA: TGTGCCAGCAGGTTGGGTTCTAGCGGGGGGGCCTCCCAGTATTTT; J: TRBJ2-3; V: TRBV7-2; size: few; D: TRBD2
CDR3: CAWSVGHEKLFF; DNA: TGTGCCTGGAGTGTTGGGCATGAAAAACTGTTTTTT; J: TRBJ1-4; V: TRBV30; size: -; D: -
CDR3: CASSPGDIPVAFF; DNA: TGTGCCAGTAGTCCTGGGGACATTCCGGTAGCTTTCTTT; J: TRBJ1-1; V: TRBV19; size: -; D: -
CDR3: CASSQVLGQDNYGYTF; DNA: TGCGCCAGCAGCCAAGTCCTCGGCCAGGATAACTATGGCTACACCTTC; J: TRBJ1-2; V: TRBV4-3; size: -; D: -
CDR3: CASSIGAQETQYF; DNA: TGTGCCAGTAGTATCGGCGCCCAAGAGACCCAGTACTTC; J: TRBJ2-5; V: TRBV19; size: -; D: -
CDR3: CASRDGGYNTGELFF; DNA: TGTGCCAGCAGGGACGGGGGTTACAACACCGGTGAGCTGTTTTTT; J: TRBJ2-2; V: TRBV28; size: -; D: -
CDR3: CASSLETSDYNEQFF; DNA: TGCGCCAGCAGCTTGGAGACTAGCGACTACAATGAGCAGTTCTTC; J: TRBJ2-1; V: TRBV5-1; size: -; D: TRBD2